A single sample gave rise to the 9 T cell receptor beta chains below, sequenced in a study of OX40 agonist ivuxolimab in advanced cancers. Sequenced by immunoSEQ multiplex PCR; TCRdb stores in-frame clones only, minus some. The data contain about 100,000 clones, approximately 90% of them singletons. Sequences were derived from CD4+ or CD8+ T cells sorted from blood, sampled in a trial of the OX40 agonist ivuxolimab. The source of these receptors is an adult with an advanced solid tumor such as melanoma, head and neck, liver or kidney cancer.

The CDR3, as DNA: TGTGCCTGGAGTAGGGGTTCAGCTCGGGGGGATGGCTACACCTTC. This translates into CAWSRGSARGDGYTF. The chain joins TRBV30 to TRBJ1-2; possibly TRBD1 for D (5 bases). Trimming left V 2 bases short and J 6 bases short, with 19 bases between. Germline CDR1 reads GTSNPN; CDR2 reads SVGIG (reference sequence). This CDR3 is 15 amino acids long. Looking up the rest from reference TRBV30 and TRBJ1-2 gives the full variable domain: SQTIHQWPATLVQPVGSPLSLECTVEGTSNPNLYWYRQAAGRGLQLLFYSVGIGQISSEVPQNLSASRPQDRQFILSSKKLLLSDSGFYLCAWSRGSARGDGYTFGSGTRLTVV.

The rearrangement links TRBV7-9 to TRBJ2-1, with TRBD1 as a possible D gene (6 bases). This CDR3 has 16 residues. V gave up 6 bases and J gave up 0 bases, with 15 bases separating them. The V gene's germline CDR1 is SEHNR and CDR2 FQNEAQ (reference sequence). In nucleotides, the CDR3 is TGTGCCAGCAGTTTACCACAGGGATCCTCCTACAATGAGCAGTTCTTC. Its protein is CASSLPQGSSYNEQFF.

The J gene is TRBJ2-3, the V gene TRBV9; D gene uncertain. Trimming took off 2 bases at V and 5 bases at J, with 6 bases between the two ends. CDR3 length: 12 residues. Germline V gene sequence: CDR1 SGDLS, CDR2 YYNGEE. The CDR3 nucleotides are TGTGCCAGCAGCGTTGGGCGAGATACGCAGTATTTT. Its protein product is CASSVGRDTQYF.

CDR3 in amino acids: CASGFQYEQYF. The CDR3 DNA is TGTGCTAGTGGATTCCAATACGAGCAGTACTTC. The rearrangement joins TRBV12-5 to TRBJ2-7; D gene uncertain. Between the trimmed V and J ends, which lost 6 bases and 4 bases, there was a span of 7 bases. The CDR3 consists of 11 residues. Per the germline V gene, CDR1 is LGHNT and CDR2 is FRNRAP.

The chain joins TRBV7-2 to TRBJ1-5; D is perhaps TRBD1 (5 bases). V was shortened by 1 base and J by 4 bases, with 8 bases between the two germline ends. This CDR3 has 14 residues. Per germline, CDR1 SGHTA and CDR2 FQGNSA. Here the CDR3 DNA reads TGTGCCAGCAGCTTAGGGGGCCGGAATCAGCCCCAGCATTTT. It encodes CASSLGGRNQPQHF.

This clone was seen a handful of times. This chain connects TRBV4-3 to TRBJ2-7; 9 bases match TRBD2. CDR3 size: 15 residues. V shed 2 bases and J 3 bases; nucleotides not matched to a gene: 5. Looked up from germline, CDR1 is LGHNA and CDR2 is YSLEER. The CDR3 DNA follows: TGCGCCAGCAGCCAAACATTGACTAGCGGCTACGAGCAGTACTTC. Amino acids: CASSQTLTSGYEQYF.

The chain combines TRBV10-3 with TRBJ2-7, with TRBD2 matching 7 bases. Germline CDR1 reads ENHRY; CDR2 reads SYGVKD. V dropped 3 bases and J dropped 1; count of bases not matched to a gene: 9. CDR3 length: 16 amino acids. The CDR3 nucleotides are TGTGCCATCAGTGATTTGGCACGGGAGGCGTCCTACGAGCAGTACTTC. Its translation: CAISDLAREASYEQYF.

The J gene is TRBJ2-7, the V gene TRBV27, with D possibly being TRBD2 (6 bases). The CDR3 sequence is 13 residues long. The V gene's germline CDR1 is MNHEY and CDR2 SMNVEV (reference sequence). The V end lost 4 bases, the J end lost 7 bases, and 14 bases lay between the germline ends. The CDR3 spells CASSSPPGREQYF. For the CDR3, the DNA is TGTGCCAGCAGTTCCCCCCCAGGGAGGGAGCAGTACTTC.

The rearrangement uses TRBV10-1 and TRBJ2-7; D is uncertain. V dropped 4 bases and J dropped 3 bases, with 13 bases sitting between them. CDR3 length: 14 residues. Germline CDR1 reads WNHNN; CDR2 reads SYGVQD (reference sequence). CDR3 loop: CASSVGTAIYEQYF. The CDR3 DNA reads as TGCGCCAGCAGTGTGGGCACCGCTATCTACGAGCAGTACTTC.